This T cell receptor beta chain originates from a study of blood T cells in healthy people across ages. General study points: Whereas aged donors had fewer naive CD4+ cells, long-lived donors had more of them and higher diversity. Conclusively comparing naive with antigen-experienced cells was impossible with unsorted PBMCs.

In regard to this clonotype: Its matching antigen is unknown.

This CDR3 has 14 residues. Per germline, CDR1 SGHRS and CDR2 YFSETQ. V was pared by 0 bases and J by 5 bases, with 12 bases between. The authors ran a second PCR of roughly 7 to 11 cycles using a sample-barcoded 5' primer and a J-beta primer mix. Each of the cDNA molecules was tagged by a template-switch adaptor with 12 random nucleotides. TCRdb recomputed calls from the 5' RACE reads with MiXCR, one row per CDR3 protein. Of about 1.4 million distinct CDR3 sequences detected, approximately 63% appear once; the ten largest clones hold 5.5% to 8%. Sequencing input: blood. This receptor was taken from a young man in good health. The chain joins TRBV5-1 to TRBJ2-7; the D is unclear. The CDR3 loop is CASSLVRQDDEQYF. CDR3 bases: TGCGCCAGCAGCTTGGTGAGGCAGGACGACGAGCAGTACTTC.